The entry that follows covers one TCR beta chain sequence. Antigen: not known. The CDR3 consists of 15 residues. The germline V gene has CDR1 MDHEN and CDR2 SYDVKM. Trimming cost V 0 bases and J 5 bases; bases outside gene matches: 4. The repertoire was sequenced with immunoSEQ multiplex PCR; TCRdb's copy has only in-frame clones and lacks some. The table includes 86,000 or so clones, roughly 90% detected once. These data originate in a study of T cell responses to AZD1222 COVID-19 vaccine. Study summary: Analyses pooled second doses at about 4 or about 12 weeks. Points from the study as a whole: The study sampled repertoires only after the peak T cell response. Baseline antibody screening turned up just a handful of seropositive AZD1222 recipients. The donor cohort was predominantly white British with a female majority, and clonal diversity may have been underestimated.

The source of this sequence is an adult in good health. The chain couples TRBV28 to TRBJ1-2; 9 bases match TRBD1. This specimen consisted of peripheral blood, obtained on day 0 of AZD1222 vaccination. The CDR3 bases are TGTGCCAGCAGTTTATGGGACAGGGGTGGGTATGGCTACACCTTC. Translated, it gives CASSLWDRGGYGYTF.